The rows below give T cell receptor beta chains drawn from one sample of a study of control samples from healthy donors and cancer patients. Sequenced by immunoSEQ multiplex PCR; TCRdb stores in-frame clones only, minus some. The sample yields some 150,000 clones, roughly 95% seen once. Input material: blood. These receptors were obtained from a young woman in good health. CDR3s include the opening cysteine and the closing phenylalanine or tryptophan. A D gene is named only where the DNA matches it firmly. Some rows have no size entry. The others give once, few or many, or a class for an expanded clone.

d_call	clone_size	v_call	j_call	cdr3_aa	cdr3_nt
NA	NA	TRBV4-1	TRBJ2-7	CASSQATVGVYEQYF	TGCGCCAGCAGCCAAGCAACAGTTGGGGTCTACGAGCAGTACTTC
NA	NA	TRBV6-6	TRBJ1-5	CASSLGNQPQHF	TGTGCCAGCAGTTTAGGCAATCAGCCCCAGCATTTT
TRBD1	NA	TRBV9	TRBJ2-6	CASSFRDRSYPVLTF	TGTGCCAGCAGCTTCCGGGACAGGAGCTACCCCGTCCTGACTTTC
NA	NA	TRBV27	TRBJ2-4	CASSLRGSKNIQYF	TGTGCCAGCAGTTTAAGAGGGTCCAAAAACATTCAGTACTTC
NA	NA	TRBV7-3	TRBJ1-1	CASSLTRETEAFF	TGTGCCAGCAGCTTAACAAGGGAAACTGAAGCTTTCTTT
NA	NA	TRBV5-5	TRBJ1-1	CASSFTVTGGAFF	TGTGCCAGCAGCTTTACCGTGACAGGCGGAGCTTTCTTT
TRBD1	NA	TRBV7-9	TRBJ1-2	CASSTRGQRGYTF	TGTGCCAGCAGCACCAGGGGGCAACGGGGCTACACCTTC
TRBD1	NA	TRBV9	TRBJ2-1	CASSVDRGSYNEQFF	TGTGCCAGCAGCGTAGACAGGGGCTCCTACAATGAGCAGTTCTTC
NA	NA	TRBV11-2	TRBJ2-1	CASSPTIMHEQFF	TGTGCCAGCAGCCCGACTATCATGCATGAGCAGTTCTTC
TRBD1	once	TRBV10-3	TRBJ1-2	CAISVWDRPNYGYTF	TGTGCCATCAGTGTGTGGGACAGGCCTAACTATGGCTACACCTTC
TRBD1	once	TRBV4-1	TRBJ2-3	CASSLQGARTDTQYF	TGCGCCAGCAGCCTGCAGGGGGCCCGCACAGATACGCAGTATTTT
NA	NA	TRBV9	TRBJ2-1	CASSVGATRGGEQFF	TGTGCCAGCAGCGTGGGCGCAACCCGGGGTGGTGAGCAGTTCTTC
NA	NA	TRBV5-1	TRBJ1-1	CASSWQVSGSAARTEAFF	TGCGCCAGCAGCTGGCAGGTGTCCGGCTCCGCCGCCAGGACTGAAGCTTTCTTT
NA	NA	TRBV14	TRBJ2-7	CASSQVRTGEQYF	TGTGCCAGCAGCCAAGTTCGCACGGGCGAGCAGTACTTC
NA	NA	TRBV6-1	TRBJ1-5	CASSESGSSYQPQHF	TGTGCCAGCAGTGAAAGTGGCAGTAGCTATCAGCCCCAGCATTTT
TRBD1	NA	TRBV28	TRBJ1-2	CASSHRGRGVNYGYTF	TGTGCCAGCAGTCACAGGGGGCGGGGCGTTAACTATGGCTACACCTTC
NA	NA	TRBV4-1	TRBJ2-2	CASRARLDTGELFF	TGCGCCAGCAGAGCGCGGTTGGACACCGGGGAGCTGTTTTTT
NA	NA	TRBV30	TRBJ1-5	CAWSWAYSNQPQHF	TGTGCCTGGAGTTGGGCATATAGCAATCAGCCCCAGCATTTT
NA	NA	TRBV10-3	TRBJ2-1	CAISESDGLGWFF	TGTGCCATCAGTGAGTCTGATGGGCTCGGGTGGTTCTTC
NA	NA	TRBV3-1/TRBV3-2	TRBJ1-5	CASSQDSRANQPQHF	TGTGCCAGCAGCCAAGATTCCAGGGCAAATCAGCCCCAGCATTTT
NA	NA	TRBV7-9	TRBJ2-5	CASSFWLVDQETQYF	TGTGCCAGCAGCTTTTGGCTAGTGGACCAAGAGACCCAGTACTTC
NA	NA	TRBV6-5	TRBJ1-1	CASSLRDYTEAFF	TGTGCCAGCAGTTTAAGGGACTACACTGAAGCTTTCTTT
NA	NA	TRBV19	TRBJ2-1	CASSIVGANEQFF	TGTGCCAGTAGTATTGTGGGGGCGAATGAGCAGTTCTTC
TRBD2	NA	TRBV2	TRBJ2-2	CASNNGLAGVEAGELFF	TGTGCCAGCAATAACGGACTAGCGGGAGTCGAGGCCGGGGAGCTGTTTTTT
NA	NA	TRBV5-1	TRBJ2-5	CASSLAQGVETQYF	TGCGCCAGCAGCTTGGCTCAGGGAGTCGAGACCCAGTACTTC
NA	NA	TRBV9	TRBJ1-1	CASSVDQGLGTEAFF	TGTGCCAGCAGCGTAGATCAGGGCTTGGGCACTGAAGCTTTCTTT
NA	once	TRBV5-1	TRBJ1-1	CASSFRLVAFF	TGCGCCAGCAGCTTCCGACTTGTTGCTTTCTTT
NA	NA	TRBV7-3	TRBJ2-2	CASSLKPPGLGSAGELFF	TGTGCCAGCAGCTTAAAGCCACCGGGACTCGGGTCCGCCGGGGAGCTGTTTTTT
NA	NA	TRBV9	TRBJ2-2	CASSVGGGGTGELFF	TGTGCCAGCAGCGTAGGTGGGGGCGGCACCGGGGAGCTGTTTTTT
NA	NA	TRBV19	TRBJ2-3	CASSRLGTDTQYF	TGTGCCAGTAGTAGGCTAGGCACAGATACGCAGTATTTT
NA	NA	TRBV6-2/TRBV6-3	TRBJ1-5	CASSAPGAGNQPQHF	TGTGCCAGCAGTGCCCCCGGGGCGGGCAATCAGCCCCAGCATTTT
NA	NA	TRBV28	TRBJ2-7	CASRRGDEQYF	TGTGCCAGCAGGAGAGGAGACGAGCAGTACTTC
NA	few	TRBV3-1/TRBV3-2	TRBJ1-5	CASSLGLEPNQPQHF	TGTGCCAGCAGCCTAGGCCTGGAACCGAATCAGCCCCAGCATTTT
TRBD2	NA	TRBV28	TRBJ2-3	CASTGGGANTQYF	TGTGCCAGCACCGGCGGGGGGGCAAATACGCAGTATTTT
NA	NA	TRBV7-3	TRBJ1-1	CASSPQGGTEAFF	TGTGCCAGCAGCCCTCAGGGAGGGACTGAAGCTTTCTTT